This T cell receptor beta chain was observed in a study of cytomegalovirus exposure and HLA in healthy donors (dated by TCRdb to 2017 to 2019). Study-wide context: According to an earlier analysis of around 600 of the donors, roughly 180 million T cells yielded 95 million to 140 million unique TCR beta sequences and about 300 Gb of sequence data. An early release that covered some 640 HLA-typed donors contained approximately 300 gigabases of sequencing data and around 85 million unique TCR sequences. Both class I and class II loci were covered by HLA typing, at four-digit resolution. In a later genetic analysis, genome-wide SNP genotypes for about 55% of the roughly 670 donors were used, and that subset was treated as a discovery cohort. Typing coverage differed by locus: A, B, C, DRB1 and DQB1 were typed in roughly 620-630 donors, DQA1 in 522, DPA1 in 600 to 610, and DPB1 in just under 490. An earlier analysis of about 620 of the donors applied high-throughput TCR beta sequencing to assess whether each TCR beta V gene segment acted as functional or pseudogenic. All discovery cohort repertoires had been generated using a single sequencing platform. Rather than drawing on any new phenotypic data, the later analysis identified candidate immune exposures from TCR beta sequences and the way those sequences occurred across donors. Donor age, sex, ethnicity and CMV serostatus were compiled alongside the repertoire data. Of the 350 to 450 genotyped donors, approximately 81% were placed in the genetic ancestry cluster associated with self-reported Caucasian donors. A handful of DR-DQ haplotypes were treated as single units for association and clustering because of strong linkage in the cohort. Among almost 400 genotyped donors of the cohort, an average of around 240,000 unique TCR beta nucleotide sequences were sequenced per donor, roughly 18% of them non-productive. A later analysis re-analyzed previously published TCR beta repertoires from roughly 600 donors and added high-resolution HLA genotyping to study TCR occurrence patterns. The study aimed to test whether signatures of past pathogen exposure could be identified by cataloging public T cell receptors. Using immunosequencing, the study profiled T cell repertoires from 640 or so subjects and related those repertoires to cytomegalovirus serostatus. A separate validation cohort of 100 to 150 different subjects was used in addition to the approximately 640-subject first cohort. The study combined high-throughput TCR immunosequencing, statistical association of individual TCRs with disease status, and machine learning to predict cytomegalovirus infection status. Results and caveats for the whole study, not just this receptor: Because HLA typing was missing for some donors at each locus, association tests included only the typed subset. Correlated functional status among segregating V segments might be attributable to linkage disequilibrium, but an unknown experimental factor could not be ruled out. Compared with equally common non-associated chains, HLA-associated TCR beta chains in a later analysis were more clonally expanded and had lower generation probabilities. In a later analysis, the rate of TCR association differed among HLA loci, with DRB1 alleles having the most associated TCRs and HLA-C alleles having the fewest. Most CMV-associated TCR beta chains appeared to be HLA-restricted in a later analysis, and the HLA associations seemed to be driven largely by CMV exposure. Presence/absence analyses assumed roughly uniform sequencing depth across donors, an assumption that may not hold. A later analysis reported that several top co-occurrence clusters appeared linked to parvovirus B19, influenza, CMV and Epstein-Barr virus. In the study, around 160 TCR beta chains were listed as associated with cytomegalovirus. Cytomegalovirus status was reported to be diagnosed by the classifier with high specificity and sensitivity in both the original and validation cohorts. An association between a missense DCLRE1C variant and V-gene and J-gene trimming of TCR beta chains was found in a later genetic analysis and replicated in an independent cohort. An earlier analysis of roughly 570 of the donors showed that most TCR beta V segments appeared in productive rearrangements either about 87% or about 30% of the time, which broadly matched IMGT annotations. A further reported finding was that TCR beta sequences accurately predicted the HLA-A and HLA-B alleles for most subjects in the first cohort. This cohort had only TCR beta chains sequenced, and the lack of alpha or paired-chain data limited which features could be detected. In vitro tests confirmed that a few of the cytomegalovirus-associated TCR beta chains recognize cytomegalovirus antigens. Some IMGT-functional V segments, including TRBV6-2 and TRBV6-3, could not be told apart with the 87-base-pair reads, so those segments were excluded. In a later analysis, some 17,000 TCR beta sequences were associated with specific HLA alleles at a false discovery rate of 0.05. A group of highly shared sequence variants was considered likely to be a technical artifact of the sequencing pipeline. The earlier analysis of approximately 560 of the donors excluded roughly 17 rarely observed V segments, including chromosome 9 orphons, because counts were too low. The authors suggested that the approach could potentially be extended to other disease states and immunological phenotypes. CMV serostatus was the only immune exposure information available for the cohort. In a later genetic analysis, fewer N-insertions in productive TCRs were reported among donors in an Asian-associated ancestry cluster than the roughly 710-donor mean. Strong co-occurrence of HLA alleles, especially DR and DQ, made assigning TCR associations to individual alleles difficult. Most TCR sequences were seen in very few donors, while some public TCRs were found in many individuals.

The library was produced with the immunoSEQ multiplex PCR assay. For the multiplex PCR, a mixture combining 60 forward primers for TCR Vbeta segments and 13 reverse primers for TCR Jbeta segments was used. The CDR3 region of rearranged TCR beta genes was amplified from genomic DNA by a multiplex PCR assay. The amplified TCR beta libraries were sequenced on the Illumina HiSeq System as 87-base-pair reads. As for the original processing: Across the 700 or so repertoires, a later analysis counted about 81 million unique TCR beta chains, 9.5 million to 13 million of which were shared by at least two donors. Raw reads were error-corrected and collapsed into unique sequences by a nearest-neighbor algorithm in which closely related sequences were merged to remove PCR and sequencing errors. V, D and J gene segments were assigned by aligning CDR3 sequences to IMGT reference sequences. For a sequence to be retained, a match of at least six nucleotides was required to both a V gene segment and a J gene segment. Rearrangements were classified as productive when the CDR3 lacked stop codons and remained in frame with V and J, and all other rearrangements were classified as non-productive. Following IMGT convention, CDR3 was defined as the stretch from the second conserved V-encoded cysteine to the conserved J-encoded phenylalanine. Sequences without an unambiguous match to a single V gene segment were excluded from the earlier analysis of about 600 of the donors. In an earlier analysis of a few hundred of the donors, V segments were called functional above 56.7% productive rearrangements and were called segregating when the between-donor standard deviation exceeded 5%. To diagnose cytomegalovirus status from the catalog of TCR beta chain sequences, a statistical classification framework was built. In a later analysis, TCR nucleotide sequences were compared against IMGT/GENE-DB human TR gene sequences so that V and J genes could be assigned. In a later analysis, CDR3 sequences and most-parsimonious VDJ recombination scenarios were assigned using the TCRdist pipeline. In a later analysis, each TCR beta chain was defined by its CDR3 amino acid sequence together with its V-gene family, and reads without a unique V-gene family were excluded. To address suspected cross-contamination and a sequencing artifact, a later analysis removed several hundred highly shared, low-generation-probability nucleotide sequences. In a later analysis, a clonal expansion index for each public chain was calculated from normalized within-repertoire ranks of inferred template counts. A later analysis computed generation probabilities with a VDJ recombination model fitted to out-of-frame rearrangements, and checked the results against IGoR. A later analysis scored TCR-TCR, TCR-HLA and TCR-CMV co-occurrence with hypergeometric tests, applying a repertoire-size bias correction to TCR pairs. In a later analysis, false discovery rates were estimated by permuting HLA or CMV assignments 20 times. In a later analysis, co-occurring TCRs were grouped with DBSCAN, and TCRdist sequence similarity was added when clustering was performed within HLA-allele-positive subsets. Co-occurrence clustering excluded repertoires with fewer than 30,000 or more than 120,000 public chains, plus five with anomalous nucleotide sharing. TCRdb re-hosts the immuneACCESS table, in-frame sequences only. Its copies lack some clones; in the studies checked, an unresolved V gene accounts for under half of them, and the cause for the rest is not known. Clone size and V and J calls were adopted from that table, with D and trimming inferred from the DNA. In all, the sample holds 85,000 to 130,000 clones, and roughly 75% of those were seen once. The ten largest account for 12% to 15% of the sample.

The cohort was made up of about 610 healthy bone marrow donors. At the time of sampling, every cohort member was nominally healthy, though immune exposures that went unrecorded were likely present. The donor tested CMV seropositive, placing the donor among the 289 seropositive members of the cohort. A peripheral blood sample was provided by each donor, and peripheral blood mononuclear cells were used for TCR beta sequencing. Genomic DNA extraction from the blood cell samples was performed with the Qiagen DNeasy Blood Extraction Kit. A word on this clone: It lacks a known antigen. No much larger clonotype is one base removed from it; base qualities were not supplied.

The CDR3 sequence holds 16 residues, the cysteine and phenylalanine included. Left in the record is the CDR3 DNA by itself, 48 bases read in frame from the first base. Ends trimmed: V by 1 base, J by 3 bases; bases unmatched to a gene: 6. CDR1 is given as SGHTA and CDR2 as FQGNSA, both from the germline V gene. The sequencing sample was made of PBMCs. The receptor comes from a male donor in good health and CMV-seropositive. The sequence is built from TRBV7-2 and TRBJ2-1; 7 bases in between match TRBD2. The CDR3 in this case is CASSLVLGGIYNEQFF. The nucleotides are TGTGCCAGCAGCTTAGTGTTGGGGGGGATCTACAATGAGCAGTTCTTC.